This T cell receptor beta chain was captured in a study of blood T cell repertoires in COVID-19. In the study overall: T cells, B-cell-depleted T cells, or PBMCs provided the cDNA or gDNA that served as material.

Trimming pared 2 bases from V and 2 bases from J, leaving 9 bases between. Germline CDR1 reads SNHLY; CDR2 reads FYNNEI. This CDR3 is 14 amino acids long. Profiled with immunoSEQ multiplex PCR; TCRdb holds only in-frame clones, not every one. Of under 75,000 clones listed, around four fifths are singletons. This clone was observed once. V and J are TRBV2 and TRBJ2-5; D is ambiguous. Sample: peripheral blood. The clonotype was recovered from a man between 60 and 70 years old with acute or convalescent COVID-19. The chain's CDR3 is CASSELADQETQYF. The CDR3 nucleotides read TGTGCCAGCAGTGAACTGGCAGATCAAGAGACCCAGTACTTC.